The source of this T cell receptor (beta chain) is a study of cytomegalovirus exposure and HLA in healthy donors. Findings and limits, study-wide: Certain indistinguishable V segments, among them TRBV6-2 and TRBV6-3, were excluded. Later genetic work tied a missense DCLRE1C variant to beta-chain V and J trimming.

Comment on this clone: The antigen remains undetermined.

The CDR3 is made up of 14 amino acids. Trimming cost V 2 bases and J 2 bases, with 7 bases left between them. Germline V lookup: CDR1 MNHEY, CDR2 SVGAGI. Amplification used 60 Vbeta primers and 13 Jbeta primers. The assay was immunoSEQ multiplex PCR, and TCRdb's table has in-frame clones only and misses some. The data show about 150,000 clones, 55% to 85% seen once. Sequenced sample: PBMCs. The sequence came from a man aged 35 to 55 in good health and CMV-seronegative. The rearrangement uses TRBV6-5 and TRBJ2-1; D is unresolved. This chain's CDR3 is CASSYRLAYNEQFF. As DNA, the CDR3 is TGTGCCAGCAGTTACCGACTTGCCTACAATGAGCAGTTCTTC.